The sample holds a few counts of the clone carrying this T cell receptor (beta chain). The sample originates from a study of blood T cell repertoires in COVID-19. As for the study in general: Researchers got acute and convalescent COVID-19 samples from the United States, Italy and Spain. T cells, B-cell-depleted T cells, or PBMCs provided the cDNA or gDNA that served as material.

Under the authors' procedure: Researchers report that nucleated cell counts were estimated from reference gene primer amplification. Sequencing used immunoSEQ multiplex PCR; TCRdb keeps in-frame clones, though not all of them. V, J and clone size reflect that table, while D and trimming were determined from the DNA. The sample lists roughly 50,000 clones, around 83% occurring once. The source of this sequence is an older man with active COVID-19. Sequenced sample: peripheral blood.

The CDR3 bases are TGTGCCAGCTCACCTACCGGTGGGACAGGGGGCCCGGGGGAGCAGTACTTC. This translates into CASSPTGGTGGPGEQYF. The V gene is TRBV18, the J gene TRBJ2-7, with 12 bases lining up with TRBD1. After removal of 3 bases from V and 7 bases from J, the junction contained 13 bases not matched to a gene. The germline CDR1 and CDR2 sequences are KGHSH and LQKENI. The length of the CDR3 is 17 residues.